The rows below give T cell receptor beta chains drawn from one sample of a study of shared clonotypes between healthy human individuals. Measured with immunoSEQ multiplex PCR; TCRdb has only the in-frame clones, and not every one. The table has about 1.5 million clones, 95% to 99% seen once. Sequenced sample: naive CD4+ T cells sorted from blood. Receptors originate from a man aged 25 to 45 in good health. The CDR3 runs from the conserved cysteine through the conserved F or W. A D gene is named only where the DNA matches it firmly. A clone size is listed for some rows: how often the clone was seen (once, few, many), or a class if it is expanded.

J gene	clone size	D gene	V gene	CDR3 DNA	CDR3 protein
TRBJ2-5	NA	NA	TRBV9	TGTGCCAGCAGCGTAGTGGCTGCGTACCAAGAGACCCAGTACTTC	CASSVVAAYQETQYF
TRBJ2-7	NA	NA	TRBV28	TGTGCCAGCAGTGCCGGGACCGTCTCTCGGGAGCAGTACTTC	CASSAGTVSREQYF
TRBJ2-5	NA	NA	TRBV6-6	TGTGCCAGCAGTTACGGCGGGCTGGGACCCCAGTACTTC	CASSYGGLGPQYF
TRBJ1-5	NA	TRBD1	TRBV6-1	TGTGCCAGCAAAACCGGACAGGGTACCAATCAGCCCCAGCATTTT	CASKTGQGTNQPQHF
TRBJ2-7	NA	TRBD1	TRBV5-1	TGCGCCAGCAGCTTAGACAGGGTAGCATCCTACGAGCAGTACTTC	CASSLDRVASYEQYF
TRBJ2-7	NA	NA	TRBV5-1	TGCGCCAGCAGGGGCCAGGGGAGCTCCTACGAGCAGTACTTC	CASRGQGSSYEQYF
TRBJ2-6	once	NA	TRBV11-3	TGTGCCAGCAGCCCCCCCGGGGCCAACGTCCTGACTTTC	CASSPPGANVLTF
TRBJ1-1	NA	NA	TRBV28	TGTGCCAGCAGTTTCCGGCGGGAGAACACTGAAGCTTTCTTT	CASSFRRENTEAFF
TRBJ2-5	NA	TRBD2	TRBV15	TGTGCCACCAGCCCAGCGGGAGTTGGAGAGACCCAGTACTTC	CATSPAGVGETQYF
TRBJ2-7	once	NA	TRBV5-1	TGCGCCAGCAGCTTGGGGCACAGGGACTACGAGCAGTACTTC	CASSLGHRDYEQYF
TRBJ2-3	NA	TRBD1	TRBV28	TGTGCCAGCAGTTTAAAATTGGGACAGGGCCTATTCACAGATACGCAGTATTTT	CASSLKLGQGLFTDTQYF
TRBJ1-4	NA	NA	TRBV11-2	TGTGCCAGCAGCTTCCCTCGTGGGGGCTTGTTGGAAAAACTGTTTTTT	CASSFPRGGLLEKLFF
TRBJ1-2	NA	NA	TRBV5-1	TGCGCCAGCCCGGGGGGAGGCGACGGCTACACCTTC	CASPGGGDGYTF
TRBJ1-2	NA	NA	TRBV11-2	TGTGCCAGCAGCTTAGATTTATTTCTGGATGGCTACACCTTC	CASSLDLFLDGYTF
TRBJ2-3	NA	TRBD2	TRBV7-6	TGTGCCAGCAGCTTACTAGCGGGAGGCAGCACAGATACGCAGTATTTT	CASSLLAGGSTDTQYF
TRBJ2-7	NA	TRBD2	TRBV7-9	TGTGCCAGCAGCGATCTCGCGGGGGATTACGAGCAGTACTTC	CASSDLAGDYEQYF
TRBJ1-5	NA	NA	TRBV28	TGTGCCAGCAGGACCAGACGGGATCAGCCCCAGCATTTT	CASRTRRDQPQHF
TRBJ2-1	NA	TRBD2	TRBV4-2	TGTGCCAGCACATTGGGACTAGCGGGAGGGACCTACAATGAGCAGTTCTTC	CASTLGLAGGTYNEQFF
TRBJ2-7	NA	TRBD2	TRBV7-2	TGTGCCAGCAGCGGTAGCGGGAACCCCTACGAGCAGTACTTC	CASSGSGNPYEQYF
TRBJ2-1	NA	NA	TRBV11-2	TGTGCCAGCAGGAAAATACAGGGGGGGAATGAGCAGTTCTTC	CASRKIQGGNEQFF
TRBJ2-7	NA	NA	TRBV5-4	TGTGCCAGCACCATTAAGGGGGGGTACGAGCAGTACTTC	CASTIKGGYEQYF
TRBJ2-2	NA	NA	TRBV23-1	TGCGCCAGCAGTCAATCGGGAGCGGCCGGACAGCTGTTTTTT	CASSQSGAAGQLFF
TRBJ2-2	NA	TRBD1	TRBV6-5	TGTGCCACCGGCCGGGACAGGGTAGTCGGGGAGCTGTTTTTT	CATGRDRVVGELFF
TRBJ2-4	NA	NA	TRBV14	TGTGCCAGCAGCCAACTGGGACAAAAAAACATTCAGTACTTC	CASSQLGQKNIQYF
TRBJ2-5	NA	NA	TRBV2	TGTGCCAGCAGCCTCCGAGTAGAGACCCAGTACTTC	CASSLRVETQYF
TRBJ2-3	NA	TRBD2	TRBV10-1	TGCGCCAGCAGTGTCGACATACTAGCGGGAGGAGAAGATACGCAGTATTTT	CASSVDILAGGEDTQYF
TRBJ2-5	NA	NA	TRBV5-5	TGTGCCAGCAGCTTGCTATTAGCGGACATATATTGGTACCAAGAGACCCAGTACTTC	CASSLLLADIYWYQETQYF
TRBJ2-6	NA	NA	TRBV7-6	TGTGCCAGCAGCCGACGGGTGGGGGTCGGGGCCAACGTCCTGACTTTC	CASSRRVGVGANVLTF
TRBJ2-7	NA	NA	TRBV7-2	TGTGCCAGCAGCTTTGACAGGAGCTCCTACGAGCAGTACTTC	CASSFDRSSYEQYF
TRBJ1-1	NA	TRBD1	TRBV6-1	TGTGCCAGCAGTCTCGCTACAGGGGTGACTGAAGCTTTCTTT	CASSLATGVTEAFF
TRBJ2-3	NA	NA	TRBV6-5	TGTGCCAGCAGTTACTCCAGTACAGATACGCAGTATTTT	CASSYSSTDTQYF
TRBJ2-7	NA	NA	TRBV7-2	TGTGCCAGCGGGCAGTCCTACGAGCAGTACTTC	CASGQSYEQYF
TRBJ1-1	NA	NA	TRBV2	TGTGCCAGCAGTCGGGAGCTAGACACTGAAGCTTTCTTT	CASSRELDTEAFF
TRBJ2-2	NA	TRBD2	TRBV28	TGTGCCAGCAGTTTGGTGGGACTAGGGAACACCGGGGAGCTGTTTTTT	CASSLVGLGNTGELFF
TRBJ2-7	NA	NA	TRBV25-1	TGTGCCAGCAGTGAAGTCGAGACGGCCTACGAGCAGTACTTC	CASSEVETAYEQYF
TRBJ1-1	NA	NA	TRBV6-5	TGTGCCAGCAGCCTGCGAGGGGGGAACACTGAAGCTTTCTTT	CASSLRGGNTEAFF
TRBJ2-5	NA	NA	TRBV6-1	TGTGCCAGCAGTCCCCACCCGGCCCCACAAGAGACCCAGTACTTC	CASSPHPAPQETQYF
TRBJ2-3	NA	NA	TRBV29-1	TGCAGCGTTGACGCAGATCTCACAGATACGCAGTATTTT	CSVDADLTDTQYF
TRBJ1-1	NA	TRBD1	TRBV28	TGTGCCAGCAGTTCCCCGGGACAGTCGAACACTGAAGCTTTCTTT	CASSSPGQSNTEAFF
TRBJ1-2	NA	TRBD1	TRBV5-4	TGTGCCAGCAGCTCACTGACAGGGGATGGTGGTGGCTACACCTTC	CASSSLTGDGGGYTF
TRBJ2-3	NA	NA	TRBV5-4	TGTGCCAGCAGCTTTGTTGGGACCACAGATACGCAGTATTTT	CASSFVGTTDTQYF
TRBJ2-7	once	NA	TRBV18	TGTGCCAGCTCACCGGGGGTAAACTACGAGCAGTACTTC	CASSPGVNYEQYF
TRBJ2-5	once	NA	TRBV29-1	TGCAGCGCCCCCAGGCTAGCTGGGGAGACCCAGTACTTC	CSAPRLAGETQYF
TRBJ2-1	NA	NA	TRBV5-1	TGCGCCAGCAGCTTGGGTGCCTACAATGAGCAGTTCTTC	CASSLGAYNEQFF
TRBJ2-7	NA	NA	TRBV5-1	TGCGCCAGTACCCCTATTGAGGATAGCTCCTACGAGCAGTACTTC	CASTPIEDSSYEQYF